The 13 T cell receptor beta chains reported below all come from one sample, sequenced in a study of T cell responses to AZD1222 COVID-19 vaccine. The method was immunoSEQ multiplex PCR; TCRdb's version includes in-frame clones alone and lacks a portion of them. This sample has more than 75,000 clones; around 93% occur once, and the top ten carry around 8%. The sequencing here drew on peripheral blood, taken 28 days after the second AZD1222 dose. These receptors were taken from an adult who received the AZD1222 COVID-19 vaccine.

V and J are TRBV7-8 and TRBJ1-2; 7 positions agree with TRBD1. The CDR3 has 14 amino acids. Trimming cost V 0 bases and J 3 bases; bases outside gene matches: 1. Germline V gene lookup returns CDR1 SGHVS and CDR2 FQNEAQ. In nucleotides, the CDR3 is TGTGCCAGCAGCTTAGCTGACAGGGACTATGGCTACACCTTC. Translating gives CASSLADRDYGYTF. The variable domain in full, with the rest retrieved from reference TRBV7-8 and TRBJ1-2, is GAGVSQSPRYKVAKRGQDVALRCDPISGHVSLFWYQQALGQGPEFLTYFQNEAQLDKSGLPSDRFFAERPEGSVSTLKIQRTQQEDSAVYLCASSLADRDYGYTFGSGTRLTVV.

There are a few counts of this clone. The junction does not match germline at one end; this may be a read error. The chain has TRBV5-5 and TRBJ2-7; D remains unclear. Germline CDR1 reads SGHKS; CDR2 reads YYEKEE (reference sequence). CDR3 length: 10 amino acids. The CDR3 DNA follows: TGTGCCAGCACCTTGGACGAGCAGTACTTC. Amino acid sequence: CASTLDEQYF.

The V and J genes are TRBV3-1 (or the pseudogene TRBV3-2) and TRBJ2-5; TRBD1 aligns across 7 bases. The trim removed 2 bases at V and 5 bases at J, leaving 8 bases unmatched. The CDR3 is 15 residues long. The germline V gene has CDR1 LGHDT and CDR2 YNNKEL (reference sequence). This CDR3 is CASSQRQGRSETQYF. The CDR3 region has the DNA TGTGCCAGCAGCCAAAGACAGGGTAGGTCGGAGACCCAGTACTTC.

The V and J genes are TRBV28 and TRBJ1-1; maybe TRBD1 (6 bases). Trimming left V 5 bases short and J 8 bases short, with 12 bases between. Germline CDR1 is MDHEN and CDR2 is SYDVKM. There are 12 residues in the CDR3. CDR3 nucleotide sequence: TGTGCCAGCAGTGTAGGGACAACCGAAGCTTTCTTT. It codes for CASSVGTTEAFF.

The CDR3 reads CASSPTGGGGYTF. CDR3 in DNA: TGTGCCAGCAGTCCCACAGGGGGAGGTGGCTACACCTTC. V is TRBV12-3 or TRBV12-4 and J is TRBJ1-2, with 8 bases identical to TRBD1. The CDR3 is made up of 13 amino acids. With 5 bases clipped from V and 7 bases from J, the junction kept 6 bases outside the gene matches.

This chain connects TRBV27 to TRBJ1-5; D call uncertain. The V end was cut by 8 bases, the J end by 7 bases, with 18 bases between. The length of the CDR3 is 14 residues. The V gene's germline CDR1 is MNHEY and CDR2 SMNVEV (reference sequence). The CDR3 reads CASSRVWSGQPQHF. CDR3 in DNA: TGTGCCAGCTCCCGGGTGTGGTCGGGACAGCCCCAGCATTTT.

The rearrangement links TRBV11-1 to TRBJ1-4; D is undetermined. CDR3 length: 15 residues. Germline lookup yields CDR1 SGHAT and CDR2 FQDESV (reference sequence). Trimming took 2 bases from V and 0 from J, leaving 7 bases between them. In nucleotides, the CDR3 is TGTGCCAGCAGCTTAACGGGTGCAACTAATGAAAAACTGTTTTTT. The encoded protein is CASSLTGATNEKLFF.

This clone was observed a single time. The chain links TRBV28 to TRBJ1-6, with 7 positions matching TRBD1. CDR1 and CDR2 (germline): MDHEN, SYDVKM. The CDR3 has 13 amino acids. With V trimmed by 7 bases and J by 8 bases, 5 bases remained unmatched. For the CDR3, the DNA is TGTGCCAGCAAGTCAGGGGGGCATTCACCCCTCCACTTT. Protein product: CASKSGGHSPLHF. The full variable domain, with the rest looked up from reference TRBV28 and TRBJ1-6, is DVKVTQSSRYLVKRTGEKVFLECVQDMDHENMFWYRQDPGLGLRLIYFSYDVKMKEKGDIPEGYSVSREKKERFSLILESASTNQTSMYLCASKSGGHSPLHFGNGTRLTVT.

The CDR3 DNA reads as TGTGCCACCGGGACAGGGGGCATGATCGGGGAGCTGTTTTTT. The encoded protein is CATGTGGMIGELFF. The J gene is TRBJ2-2, the V gene TRBV24-1; 12 nucleotides align to TRBD1. With V trimmed by 9 bases and J by 7 bases, 5 bases remained unmatched. The CDR3 runs 14 residues. Germline V CDR1 and CDR2: KGHDR, SFDVKD.

The gene calls are TRBV6-5 and TRBJ1-1; D uncertain. CDR3 size: 12 residues. The germline V and J ends were trimmed by 2 bases and 7 bases, with 8 bases remaining between them. The germline V gene has CDR1 MNHEY and CDR2 SVGAGI. CDR3 protein: CASSYAPGEAFF. DNA of the CDR3: TGTGCCAGCAGTTACGCTCCTGGTGAAGCTTTCTTT.

The chain recombines TRBV5-6 with TRBJ2-2, with unresolved D. V dropped 2 bases and J dropped 5 bases, with 7 bases sitting between them. Germline V CDR1 and CDR2: SGHDT, YYEEEE. The length of the CDR3 is 13 residues. CDR3 protein: CASSFVGTGELFF. The CDR3 DNA is TGTGCCAGCAGCTTCGTCGGGACCGGGGAGCTGTTTTTT. The entire variable domain, with the rest obtained from reference TRBV5-6 and TRBJ2-2, is as follows: DAGVTQSPTHLIKTRGQQVTLRCSPKSGHDTVSWYQQALGQGPQFIFQYYEEEERQRGNFPDRFSGHQFPNYSSELNVNALLLGDSALYLCASSFVGTGELFFGEGSRLTVL.

V and J are TRBV28 and TRBJ2-7, with 8 bases that match TRBD2. CDR1 is MDHEN and CDR2 is SYDVKM in the germline V gene. V lost 2 bases and J lost 7; bases outside the gene matches: 10. The CDR3 contains 15 residues. The CDR3, as DNA: TGTGCCAGCAGTTTAGATTCCAGCGGGGGTAAGGAGCAGTACTTC. This translates into CASSLDSSGGKEQYF.

This rearrangement joins TRBV4-3 to TRBJ1-3; 10 bases agree with TRBD1. Germline CDR1 is LGHNA and CDR2 is YSLEER. V trimming: 1 base; J trimming: 6 bases; junction bases outside the gene matches: 0. This CDR3 has 14 amino acids. The CDR3 nucleotides read TGCGCCAGCAGCCAAGGACAGGGGGCAAACACCATATATTTT. Its translation is CASSQGQGANTIYF.